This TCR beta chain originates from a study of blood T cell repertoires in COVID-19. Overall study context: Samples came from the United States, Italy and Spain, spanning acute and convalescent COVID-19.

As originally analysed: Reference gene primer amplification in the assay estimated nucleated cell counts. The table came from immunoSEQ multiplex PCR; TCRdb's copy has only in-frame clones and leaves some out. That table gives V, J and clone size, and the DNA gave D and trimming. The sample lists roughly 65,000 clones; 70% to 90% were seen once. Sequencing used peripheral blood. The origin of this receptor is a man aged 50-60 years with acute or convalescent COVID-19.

The CDR3 DNA reads as TGTGCCTGGAGTGTTCAGGGCCCGTCCCCCCTCCACTTT. Its protein is CAWSVQGPSPLHF. This rearrangement joins TRBV30 to TRBJ1-6; D possibly corresponds to TRBD1 (5 bases). The CDR3 sequence is 13 residues long. V lost 0 bases, J lost 13 bases, and 13 bases lay in between. Looked up from germline, CDR1 is GTSNPN and CDR2 is SVGIG (reference sequence).